The clone carrying this TCR beta chain was counted between two and nine times. Its antigen is as yet unknown. The data were obtained in a study of T-cell memory formation after mild COVID-19. The study, taken as a whole, reports: Prior to infection, memory already included some responding clones, suggesting cross-reactive memory joined. Among clones contracting day 15 to 85, CD4/CD8 was balanced, whereas later expanders leaned CD4+.

5'RACE with constant-segment primers yielded barcoded, UMI-tagged TCR alpha and TCR beta cDNA libraries. Each CDR3 protein gets one entry after TCRdb re-called the 5' RACE reads with MiXCR. The repertoire holds approximately 290,000 distinct CDR3 sequences, with approximately 20% as singletons. This clonotype was obtained from a man younger than 30 who had mild COVID-19 (a few samples of this study predate the infection). Cell type and time point are not known. Material: PBMCs or a T cell subset sorted from them (not recorded which).

CDR3 amino acids: CASSLWVSTGELFF. CDR3 DNA sequence: TGCGCCAGCAGCCTCTGGGTGAGCACCGGGGAGCTGTTTTTT. The genes are TRBV4-3 and TRBJ2-2; D unclear. CDR3 length: 14 residues. The V end lost 4 bases, the J end lost 4 bases, and 10 bases lay between the germline ends. Per the germline V gene, CDR1 is LGHNA and CDR2 is YSLEER.